A single sample is the source of the 27 T cell receptor beta chains below, sequenced in a study of blood T cell repertoires in COVID-19 (dated by TCRdb to the early 2020s). Receptors were amplified or captured by the immunoSEQ multiplex PCR assay. TCRdb stores this immuneACCESS table with in-frame sequences only. Part of the clones is absent; in the studies checked, under half of the shortfall reflects unresolved V genes, and no reason is known for the rest. This sample holds 250,000 to 300,000 clones; around 84% were observed only once. The ten largest clonotypes hold approximately 5.1% of the sample. Material for sequencing was peripheral blood. Source of these receptors: a woman aged 55-70 years with COVID-19, enrolled during active disease.

The chain recombines TRBV5-1 with TRBJ2-3, with D unclear. Germline CDR1 reads SGHRS; CDR2 reads YFSETQ. CDR3 length equals 16 residues. Trimming took 0 bases from V and 2 from J, leaving 13 bases between them. This CDR3 is CASSLVGSSFTDTQYF. In DNA form, the CDR3 reads TGCGCCAGCAGCTTGGTGGGTAGCTCCTTCACAGATACGCAGTATTTT.

The chain carries TRBV28 and TRBJ2-3; TRBD2 matches 8 bases. Trimming removed 5 bases from V and 5 bases from J; junction bases left unmatched: 12. The CDR3 is 16 amino acids. Germline V gene data show CDR1 as MDHEN and CDR2 as SYDVKM. CDR3 sequence reads: CASSLQWTSSGDTQYF. Here the CDR3 DNA reads TGTGCCAGCAGTCTTCAGTGGACTAGCTCGGGAGATACGCAGTATTTT.

The chain employs TRBV19 and TRBJ2-7; TRBD1 matches at 12 bases. Losses at the gene ends were 3 bases for V and 6 bases for J; bases not matched to a gene: 9. CDR1 is LNHDA, CDR2 SQIVND, per germline (reference sequence). CDR3 length: 16 residues. CDR3 amino acids: CASSILEGQGAGEQYF. CDR3 coding DNA: TGTGCCAGTAGTATTCTCGAGGGACAGGGGGCGGGCGAGCAGTACTTC.

The chain has TRBV18 and TRBJ2-1; D perhaps matches TRBD1 (6 bases). Germline V lookup: CDR1 KGHSH, CDR2 LQKENI. This CDR3 has 15 amino acids. V lost 6 bases, J lost 4 bases, and 16 bases lay in between. The CDR3 DNA reads TGTGCCAGCTCTCGTACGTCGGGGACATACAATGAGCAGTTCTTC. As protein: CASSRTSGTYNEQFF.

The chain has TRBV28 and TRBJ1-6, with D maybe TRBD1 (6 bases). The CDR3 totals 14 residues. Germline assignment: CDR1 MDHEN and CDR2 SYDVKM. V was trimmed by 2 bases and J by 9 bases, leaving 11 bases between them. The CDR3 here is CASSLTGKSSPLHF. The DNA for the CDR3 is TGTGCCAGCAGTTTAACAGGGAAGTCTTCACCCCTCCACTTT.

This clone was counted once. The V call is TRBV7-8, the J call TRBJ2-1, with 14 nucleotides matching TRBD2. The CDR3 has 17 amino acids. J gave up 3 bases and V 3 bases, and 4 bases lay outside the gene matches. Germline-derived CDR1 and CDR2 are SGHVS and FQNEAQ. The CDR3 loop reads CASSFPGLAGGYNEQFF. CDR3 sequence (DNA): TGTGCCAGCAGCTTCCCCGGACTAGCGGGAGGCTACAATGAGCAGTTCTTC.

This chain uses TRBV27 with TRBJ1-6; the D is unclear. The V and J ends lost 5 bases and 0 bases respectively, with 14 bases between them. The CDR3 spans 17 residues. Germline-derived CDR1 and CDR2 are MNHEY and SMNVEV (reference sequence). CDR3 sequence (DNA): TGTGCCAGCAGTCTCAGCGTTACAAGCTCCTATAATTCACCCCTCCACTTT. Translation: CASSLSVTSSYNSPLHF.

The rearrangement uses TRBV19 and TRBJ1-2, with 9 bases matching TRBD1. Unmatched junction bases numbered 3, after V lost 6 bases and J lost 4 bases. Looked up from germline, CDR1 is LNHDA and CDR2 is SQIVND (reference sequence). This CDR3 has 13 residues. The CDR3 nucleotides are TGTGCCAGTAGGGTACAGGGGGCCTATGGCTACACCTTC. This translates into CASRVQGAYGYTF.

This rearrangement joins TRBV19 to TRBJ2-1; 8 bases are shared with TRBD1. V lost 3 bases, J lost 5 bases, and 6 bases stayed unmatched. Looked up from germline, CDR1 is LNHDA and CDR2 is SQIVND (reference sequence). The CDR3 has 15 amino acids. The CDR3 DNA reads as TGTGCCAGTAGTATCGGACAGGGTCGGCACAATGAGCAGTTCTTC. Its translation is CASSIGQGRHNEQFF.

The V and J genes are TRBV6-4 and TRBJ1-4; the match to TRBD1 covers 7 bases. CDR1 is MRHNA and CDR2 is SNTAGT in the germline V gene. This CDR3 has 17 amino acids. The trim removed 2 bases at V and 7 bases at J, leaving 13 bases unmatched. The CDR3 DNA reads as TGTGCCAGCAGTGACGACGGGGCAGGGGGTCAGAGTGAAAAACTGTTTTTT. This translates into CASSDDGAGGQSEKLFF.

This chain uses TRBV6-5 with TRBJ1-5, with 8 nucleotides matching TRBD1. This CDR3 has 13 amino acids. Germline lookup yields CDR1 MNHEY and CDR2 SVGAGI. Losses at the gene ends were 6 bases for V and 6 bases for J; bases not matched to a gene: 4. CDR3 protein: CASRQGAGQPQHF. The DNA of the CDR3 is TGTGCCAGCAGGCAGGGGGCGGGTCAGCCCCAGCATTTT.

The J gene is TRBJ1-5, the V gene TRBV9, with D unclear. CDR1 is SGDLS, CDR2 YYNGEE, per germline. The CDR3 consists of 14 residues. V shed 3 bases and J shed 2 bases, with 9 bases lying between them. The CDR3 sequence: CASSASTGNQPQHF. CDR3 bases: TGTGCCAGCAGCGCAAGTACGGGCAATCAGCCCCAGCATTTT.

The chain links TRBV27 to TRBJ2-1; D possibly corresponds to TRBD2 (6 bases). Trimming cost V 3 bases and J 0 bases, with 9 bases left between them. There are 15 residues in the CDR3. CDR1 and CDR2 from the germline V gene are MNHEY and SMNVEV (reference sequence). Here the CDR3 DNA reads TGTGCCAGCAGTTTGCGGGGCAGCTCCTACAATGAGCAGTTCTTC. Protein product: CASSLRGSSYNEQFF.

Worth noting for this clone: Other nucleotide sequences from this sample produce the same CDR3. The CDR3 region has the DNA TGTGCCAGCAGCCCAAGGACGGGAACCTACGAGCAGTACTTC. Protein product: CASSPRTGTYEQYF. The gene calls are TRBV7-9 and TRBJ2-7; possible D gene TRBD2, 5 bases. The germline V gene encodes CDR1 SEHNR and CDR2 FQNEAQ (reference sequence). This CDR3 is built from 14 residues. Trimming took off 5 bases at V and 2 bases at J, with 13 bases between the two ends.

This clone has a handful of counts. V and J are TRBV3-1 (or the pseudogene TRBV3-2) and TRBJ2-7; 10 bases map to TRBD2. The germline V gene encodes CDR1 LGHDT and CDR2 YNNKEL (reference sequence). J gave up 5 bases and V 5 bases, and 9 bases lay outside the gene matches. This CDR3 is built from 15 residues. The CDR3 loop is CASSGPGLASHEQYF. Here the CDR3 DNA reads TGTGCCAGCAGCGGACCGGGACTAGCGTCCCACGAGCAGTACTTC.

The chain links TRBV14 to TRBJ2-2, with a tentative D call TRBD1 (6 bases). CDR1 is SGHDN and CDR2 is FVKESK in the germline V gene. This CDR3 contains 15 residues. V lost 4 bases, J lost 6 bases, and 15 bases lay in between. The DNA for the CDR3 is TGTGCCAGCAGCCGACGTACAGGGCTTCCCGGGGAGCTGTTTTTT. Its protein product is CASSRRTGLPGELFF.

The chain has TRBV3-1 (or the pseudogene TRBV3-2) and TRBJ2-1; 8 nucleotides agree with TRBD2. V lost 4 bases, J lost 7 bases, and 6 bases stayed unmatched. The CDR3 length is 14 residues. Looked up from germline, CDR1 is LGHDT and CDR2 is YNNKEL (reference sequence). The CDR3 loop reads CASSLSGSGNEQFF. The DNA of the CDR3 is TGTGCCAGCAGCCTGAGCGGGAGTGGTAATGAGCAGTTCTTC.

This clone appeared once. The V gene is TRBV29-1, the J gene TRBJ2-5; D gene unclear. Germline V gives CDR1 SQVTM, CDR2 ANQGSEA. This CDR3 spans 15 amino acids. The V and J ends lost 1 base and 5 bases respectively, with 17 bases between them. The CDR3 here is CSVEVERCLNETQYF. The CDR3 nucleotides read TGCAGCGTTGAAGTTGAGCGCTGCCTAAACGAGACCCAGTACTTC.

This chain uses TRBV28 with TRBJ2-5; 11 bases map to TRBD2. CDR1 MDHEN and CDR2 SYDVKM come from the germline V gene. After removal of 6 bases from V and 2 bases from J, the junction contained 8 bases not matched to a gene. The CDR3 extends over 16 amino acids. As DNA, the CDR3 is TGTGCCAGCAGACCAACGGGACTAGCGGATCAAGAGACCCAGTACTTC. It translates to CASRPTGLADQETQYF.

This clone was counted between two and nine times. The chain joins TRBV5-1 to TRBJ1-1, with D tentatively TRBD1 (6 bases). There are 15 residues in the CDR3. V lost 3 bases to trimming and J lost 4 bases, with 16 bases between them. The germline V gene has CDR1 SGHRS and CDR2 YFSETQ. The CDR3 DNA follows: TGCGCCAGCAGCTACAACACAGGGCTCGGCACTGAAGCTTTCTTT. It yields the protein CASSYNTGLGTEAFF. Looking up the rest from reference TRBV5-1 and TRBJ1-1 gives the full variable domain: KAGVTQTPRYLIKTRGQQVTLSCSPISGHRSVSWYQQTPGQGLQFLFEYFSETQRNKGNFPGRFSGRQFSNSRSEMNVSTLELGDSALYLCASSYNTGLGTEAFFGQGTRLTVV.

The table lists this clone with a count of one. V usage is TRBV11-3 and J usage is TRBJ2-1, with 10 nucleotides matching TRBD2. Trimming at V came to 1 base and at J to 9 bases, leaving 6 bases not matched to a gene. Germline loops: CDR1 SGHNT, CDR2 YENEEA. The CDR3 contains 15 residues. The CDR3 region is CASSLGGLAGAEQFF. In DNA form, the CDR3 reads TGTGCCAGCAGCTTAGGCGGCCTAGCGGGAGCTGAGCAGTTCTTC.

This clone was seen a handful of times. The genes are TRBV6-6 and TRBJ2-2; 10 bases agree with TRBD1. Germline assignment: CDR1 MNHNY and CDR2 SVGAGI (reference sequence). The CDR3 extends over 16 amino acids. V shed 5 bases, J shed 4 bases, and the junction held 7 bases outside the gene matches. The CDR3 loop is CASSRGQGSVTGELFF. CDR3 coding DNA: TGTGCCAGCAGTAGGGGACAGGGGTCGGTCACCGGGGAGCTGTTTTTT.

The chain has TRBV18 and TRBJ1-6; D unresolved. The CDR3 consists of 14 residues. The germline CDR1 and CDR2 sequences are KGHSH and LQKENI. V lost 5 bases and J lost 7, with 12 bases in between. For the CDR3, the DNA is TGTGCCAGCTCAATAAATGCGGCAAATTCACCCCTCCACTTT. The encoded protein is CASSINAANSPLHF. The entire variable domain, with the rest obtained from reference TRBV18 and TRBJ1-6, is as follows: NAGVMQNPRHLVRRRGQEARLRCSPMKGHSHVYWYRQLPEEGLKFMVYLQKENIIDESGMPKERFSAEFPKEGPSILRIQQVVRGDSAAYFCASSINAANSPLHFGNGTRLTVT.

The chain employs TRBV19 and TRBJ2-7; D perhaps matches TRBD2 (5 bases). Germline loops: CDR1 LNHDA, CDR2 SQIVND (reference sequence). V lost 5 bases, J lost 3 bases, and 11 bases lay in between. CDR3 length: 13 residues. The CDR3 bases are TGTGCCAGTAGTTCTAAGAGCGGCTACGAGCAGTACTTC. It encodes CASSSKSGYEQYF. Combining the CDR3 with reference TRBV19 and TRBJ2-7 gives the whole variable domain DGGITQSPKYLFRKEGQNVTLSCEQNLNHDAMYWYRQDPGQGLRLIYYSQIVNDFQKGDIAEGYSVSREKKESFPLTVTSAQKNPTAFYLCASSSKSGYEQYFGPGTRLTVT.

The table lists this clone with a few counts. V gene TRBV28 combines with J gene TRBJ1-2; the match to TRBD1 covers 8 bases. CDR3 size: 14 residues. Trimming cost V 5 bases and J 5 bases; bases outside gene matches: 7. Per germline, CDR1 MDHEN and CDR2 SYDVKM. The CDR3 protein is CASSAQGASYGYTF. As DNA, the CDR3 is TGTGCCAGCAGTGCGCAGGGGGCGAGTTATGGCTACACCTTC.

This clone was seen more than once but under ten times. The genes are TRBV28 and TRBJ2-2; 11 nucleotides line up with TRBD2. V dropped 3 bases and J dropped 10; count of bases not matched to a gene: 13. CDR1 and CDR2 from the germline V gene are MDHEN and SYDVKM. CDR3 length: 17 residues. CDR3 sequence: CASSFGDRVAGGPELFF. The CDR3 DNA reads as TGTGCCAGCAGTTTCGGGGACCGGGTAGCGGGAGGGCCGGAGCTGTTTTTT.

CDR3 nucleotide sequence: TGTGCCACCCAGAATGGAAACACCATATATTTT. As protein: CATQNGNTIYF. The chain recombines TRBV10-3 with TRBJ1-3; D call uncertain. Trimming removed 10 bases from V and 3 bases from J, with 7 bases in between. The germline CDR1 and CDR2 sequences are ENHRY and SYGVKD. CDR3 length: 11 amino acids.